The clone carrying this T cell receptor (beta chain) came up a few times. The data belong to a study of spatial heterogeneity in lung cancer. One entry per CDR3 protein results from TCRdb running MiXCR on the 5' RACE reads. The table shows about 100,000 distinct CDR3 sequences, with 15% to 20% occurring only once. This sample's time point: blood at routine non-recurrence follow-up after resection. The sequence was obtained from a male donor with early-stage non-small cell lung cancer. Here the sequenced sample was PBMCs, taken at follow-up.

For the CDR3, the DNA is TGTGCCAGCAGCCAAGGCAGGGCTGGGGCCAACGTCCTGACTTTC. Amino acids: CASSQGRAGANVLTF. This chain links TRBV3-1 with TRBJ2-6; tentatively, D is TRBD1 (5 bases). The CDR3 loop spans 15 amino acids. V lost 1 base, J lost 2 bases, and 6 bases lay in between. The V gene's germline CDR1 is LGHDT and CDR2 YNNKEL (reference sequence). Looking up the rest from reference TRBV3-1 and TRBJ2-6 gives the full variable domain: DTAVSQTPKYLVTQMGNDKSIKCEQNLGHDTMYWYKQDSKKFLKIMFSYNNKELIINETVPNRFSPKSPDKAHLNLHINSLELGDSAVYFCASSQGRAGANVLTFGAGSRLTVL.